This T cell receptor (beta chain) was captured by sequencing in a study of blood T cell repertoires in COVID-19. Study at large: Sites in the United States, Italy and Spain provided acute and convalescent COVID-19 samples. PBMCs, B-cell-depleted T cells, or T cells provided the cDNA or gDNA that made up the material.

This CDR3 spans 15 amino acids. Per the germline V gene, CDR1 is MNHEY and CDR2 is SVGEGT. Trimming cost V 5 bases and J 5 bases; bases outside gene matches: 8. Methods used by the authors: The authors estimated nucleated cell counts from reference gene primer amplification. Generated by immunoSEQ multiplex PCR, the TCRdb table keeps only in-frame clones and is missing some. V, J and clone size are those of that table, while D and trimming were read from the DNA. The table records some 150,000 clones, more than 70% of them present only once. The chain joins TRBV6-2 or TRBV6-3 to TRBJ2-1, with 8 bases that match TRBD2. The sequenced sample was peripheral blood. This receptor was obtained from a woman between 50 and 59 years old with acute or convalescent COVID-19. DNA of the CDR3: TGTGCCAGCAGTCAGACTAGCGTCAGAAACAATGAGCAGTTCTTC. Residues: CASSQTSVRNNEQFF.